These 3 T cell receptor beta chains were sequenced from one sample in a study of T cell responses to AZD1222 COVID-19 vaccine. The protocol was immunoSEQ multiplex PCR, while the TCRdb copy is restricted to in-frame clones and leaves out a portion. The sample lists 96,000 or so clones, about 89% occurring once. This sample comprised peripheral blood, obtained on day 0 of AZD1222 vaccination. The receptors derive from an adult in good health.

The CDR3 DNA reads as TGTGCCAGTAGTATACCAGGGGGACCCTCGCAAGAGACCCAGTACTTC. It encodes CASSIPGGPSQETQYF. This chain joins TRBV19 and TRBJ2-5; 7 bases align to TRBD1. Germline loops: CDR1 LNHDA, CDR2 SQIVND (reference sequence). CDR3 length equals 16 residues. Unmatched junction bases numbered 8, after V lost 2 bases and J lost 2 bases.

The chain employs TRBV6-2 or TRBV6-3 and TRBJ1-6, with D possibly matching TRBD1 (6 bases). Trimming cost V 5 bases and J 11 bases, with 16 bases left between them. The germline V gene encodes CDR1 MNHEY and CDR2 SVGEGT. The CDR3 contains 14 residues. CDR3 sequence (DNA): TGTGCCAGCAGTACCCAGGGGATGGGGCCACCCCTCCACTTT. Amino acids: CASSTQGMGPPLHF.

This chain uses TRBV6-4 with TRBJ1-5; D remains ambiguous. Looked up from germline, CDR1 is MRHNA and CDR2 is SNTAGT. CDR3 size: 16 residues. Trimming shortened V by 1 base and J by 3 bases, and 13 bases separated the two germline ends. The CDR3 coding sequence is TGTGCCAGCAGTGACTGGGTGGGCAGGAACAATCAGCCCCAGCATTTT. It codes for CASSDWVGRNNQPQHF.